Listed here are 2 T cell receptor beta chains from one sample, sequenced in a study of CD8+ T cells in alopecia areata (dated 2018 in TCRdb). Sample time point, as interpreted from the label and publication: more than 3 weeks on oral tofacitinib. In light of the paper, this sample's treatment or condition label describes: oral pan-JAK inhibitor, 5-10 mg twice daily. From alopecia areata patients, peripheral blood was collected along with lesional scalp punch biopsies. The method behind the library was the immunoSEQ multiplex PCR assay. RNA was extracted from all samples and reverse transcribed into cDNA as template for TCR sequencing. This is the immuneACCESS table as TCRdb keeps it, with only in-frame sequences that have V and J called. A part of the clones is gone; compared with another copy, unresolved V genes explain less than half, and the rest is unexplained. A total of about 12,000 clones appear in this sample, 65% to 70% of them only once. The ten largest account for 7% of the sample.

Sequenced here: skin, sampled at week 4, from a patient treated with tofacitinib. The receptors here all came from a human donor with alopecia areata.

The chain employs TRBV5-1 and TRBJ2-5, with a weak D call TRBD2 (6 bases). Trimming cost V 5 bases and J 1 base, with 12 bases left between them. CDR3 length: 14 amino acids. Germline loops: CDR1 SGHRS, CDR2 YFSETQ. CDR3 amino acids: CASRERGIQETQYF. CDR3 bases: TGCGCCAGCAGAGAACGGGGGATCCAAGAGACCCAGTACTTC.

V usage is TRBV29-1 and J usage is TRBJ1-2; D not resolved. V lost 0 bases to trimming and J lost 1 base, with 3 bases between them. The germline V gene encodes CDR1 SQVTM and CDR2 ANQGSEA. The CDR3 spans 12 residues. The chain's CDR3 is CSVEDRNYGYTF. The CDR3 DNA follows: TGCAGCGTTGAAGATCGTAACTATGGCTACACCTTC.